This T cell receptor (beta chain) was retrieved from a study of blood T cell repertoires in COVID-19. Study background: The United States, Italy and Spain supplied acute and convalescent COVID-19 samples. T cells, B-cell-depleted T cells, or PBMCs supplied cDNA or gDNA.

Under the authors' procedure: From reference gene primer amplification, estimates of nucleated cell counts were derived. Clones were sequenced by immunoSEQ multiplex PCR, and TCRdb holds only the in-frame ones, with some missing. The V and J calls and clone size are taken from that table; D and trimming were inferred from the DNA. This table holds 150,000 to 200,000 clones, approximately 90% found once. Germline V lookup: CDR1 SEHNR, CDR2 FQNEAQ (reference sequence). V dropped 1 base and J dropped 11; count of bases not matched to a gene: 7. The CDR3 is 13 amino acids. The source material was peripheral blood. This TCR derives from a man aged 65 to 79 with active or convalescent COVID-19. V gene TRBV7-9 combines with J gene TRBJ1-1, with 7 nucleotides matching TRBD1. Written as DNA, the CDR3 is TGTGCCAGCAGCTTAGGACTCCAGGGGGTGGCTTTCTTT. This gives the protein CASSLGLQGVAFF. Using reference TRBV7-9 and TRBJ1-1 for the parts outside the CDR3, the full variable domain is DTGVSQNPRHKITKRGQNVTFRCDPISEHNRLYWYRQTLGQGPEFLTYFQNEAQLEKSRLLSDRFSAERPKGSFSTLEIQRTEQGDSAMYLCASSLGLQGVAFFGQGTRLTVV.